This T cell receptor beta chain appears in the sequencing data of a study of T cell repertoires in cytomegalovirus infection. TCRdb itself ran the reads through MiXCR, one entry per CDR3 protein. The profile shows hundreds of thousands of distinct CDR3 sequences, 30% to 40% of them singletons. This clonotype was seen a handful of times. The receptor was derived from a human donor in good health (CMV status not recorded). Some clones in this sample may be carry-over from other donors' samples. Sequencing input: PBMCs.

The CDR3 loop reads CASSLSGGGQGSDTQYF. Written as DNA, the CDR3 is TGTGCCAGCAGCTTATCCGGCGGGGGACAGGGATCAGATACGCAGTATTTT. The chain uses TRBV7-9 and TRBJ2-3; 9 positions match TRBD1. CDR1 is SEHNR and CDR2 is FQNEAQ in the germline V gene (reference sequence). Germline trimming cut 2 bases from V and 4 bases from J; bases unmatched to any gene: 10. This CDR3 is 17 amino acids long. The entire variable domain, with the rest obtained from reference TRBV7-9 and TRBJ2-3, is as follows: DTGVSQNPRHKITKRGQNVTFRCDPISEHNRLYWYRQTLGQGPEFLTYFQNEAQLEKSRLLSDRFSAERPKGSFSTLEIQRTEQGDSAMYLCASSLSGGGQGSDTQYFGPGTRLTVL.